This T cell receptor (beta chain) emerged from a study of blood T cell repertoires in COVID-19. Sequenced by immunoSEQ multiplex PCR; TCRdb stores in-frame clones only, minus some. Of some 80,000 clones detected, approximately 84% appear once; the ten largest clones hold about 12%. CDR1 SGDLS and CDR2 YYNGEE come from the germline V gene. The ends lost 3 bases at V and 4 bases at J; junction bases unmatched: 9. This CDR3 is 15 amino acids long. Sequenced: peripheral blood. The origin of this receptor is a human donor in a cohort sampled during active COVID-19. This chain links TRBV9 with TRBJ2-7; 8 nucleotides line up with TRBD2. CDR3 in DNA: TGTGCCAGCAGCGGCCTAGCAGCGGGAGAGTACGAGCAGTACTTC. This encodes CASSGLAAGEYEQYF. The whole variable domain, remainder taken from reference TRBV9 and TRBJ2-7, is DSGVTQTPKHLITATGQRVTLRCSPRSGDLSVYWYQQSLDQGLQFLIQYYNGEERAKGNILERFSAQQFPDLHSELNLSSLELGDSALYFCASSGLAAGEYEQYFGPGTRLTVT.